This T cell receptor beta chain was observed in a study of blood T cells in healthy people across ages. Overall study findings and caveats: What prevented conclusive comparison of naive and antigen-experienced cells was that PBMCs were unsorted.

Alongside a J-beta primer mix, a sample-barcoded 5' primer served in a second PCR lasting roughly 6 to 12 cycles. TCRdb reprocessed the 5' RACE reads with MiXCR, giving one entry per CDR3 protein. Altogether roughly 800,000 distinct CDR3 sequences are present, 58% being singletons, with the ten largest covering over 20%. In this sample, this clonotype turned up a few times. The antigen is undetermined. The CDR3 is made up of 15 amino acids. Germline CDR1 is LGHNA and CDR2 is YNFKEQ. Trimming left V 0 bases short and J 0 bases short, with 9 bases between. The receptor was derived from a man aged 25 to 40 in good health. The sample was blood. This rearrangement joins TRBV4-2 to TRBJ2-7, with D perhaps TRBD1 (5 bases). The CDR3 sequence is CASSQDLGDSYEQYF. For the CDR3, the DNA is TGTGCCAGCAGCCAAGATTTAGGGGACTCCTACGAGCAGTACTTC.